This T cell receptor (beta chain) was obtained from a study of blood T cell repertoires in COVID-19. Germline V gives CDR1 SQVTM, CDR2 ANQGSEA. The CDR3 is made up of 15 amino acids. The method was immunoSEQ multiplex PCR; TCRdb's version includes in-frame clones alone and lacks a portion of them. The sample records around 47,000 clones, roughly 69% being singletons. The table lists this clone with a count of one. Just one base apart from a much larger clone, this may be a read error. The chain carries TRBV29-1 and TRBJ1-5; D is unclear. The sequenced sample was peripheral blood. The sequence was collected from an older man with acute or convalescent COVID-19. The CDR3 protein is CSVEKREEGDQTQHF. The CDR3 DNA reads TGCAGCGTTGAAAAGCGCGAGGAAGGCGATCAGACCCAGCATTTT.